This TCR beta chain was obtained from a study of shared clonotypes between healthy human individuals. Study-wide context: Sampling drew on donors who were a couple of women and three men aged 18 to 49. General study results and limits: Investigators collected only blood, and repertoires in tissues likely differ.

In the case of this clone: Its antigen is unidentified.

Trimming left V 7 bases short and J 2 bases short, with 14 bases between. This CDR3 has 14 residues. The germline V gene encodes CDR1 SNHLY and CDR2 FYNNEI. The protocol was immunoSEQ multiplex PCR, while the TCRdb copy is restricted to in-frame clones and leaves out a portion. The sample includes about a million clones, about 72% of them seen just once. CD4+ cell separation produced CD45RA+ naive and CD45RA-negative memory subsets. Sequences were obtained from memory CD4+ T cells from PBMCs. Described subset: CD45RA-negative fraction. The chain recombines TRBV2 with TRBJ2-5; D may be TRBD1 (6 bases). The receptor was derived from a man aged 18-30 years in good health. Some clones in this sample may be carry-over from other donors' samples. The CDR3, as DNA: TGTGCCAGCACCCCTGGGACAAGACAAGAGACCCAGTACTTC. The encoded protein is CASTPGTRQETQYF. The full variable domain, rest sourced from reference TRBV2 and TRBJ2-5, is EPEVTQTPSHQVTQMGQEVILRCVPISNHLYFYWYRQILGQKVEFLVSFYNNEISEKSEIFDDQFSVERPDGSNFTLKIRSTKLEDSAMYFCASTPGTRQETQYFGPGTRLLVL.